The entry that follows covers one T cell receptor (beta chain) sequence. No cognate antigen has been identified for it. No base-level quality is on record; no much larger clone is a single base apart. This sample was included in a study of CD8+ T cells in alopecia areata (dated by TCRdb to between 2018 and 2020). Notes on the research overall: Treated patients were enrolled in an open-label pilot trial of oral tofacitinib, 5 to 10 mg twice daily, for moderate-to-severe alopecia areata. On the human side, TCRbeta sequencing was run on scalp tissue and on sorted CD4+ and CD8+ peripheral blood T cells from healthy controls and from alopecia areata patients with either patchy or totalis/universalis disease. TCRbeta CDR3 regions were amplified by immunoSEQ multiplex PCR using 35 Vbeta forward and 13 Jbeta reverse primers. Tofacitinib was administered for 6 to 18 months, and 6 months of follow-up off drug were then conducted to assess delayed response and recurrence. RNA was extracted with the PAXgene miRNA kit for fixed scalp, the miRNeasy kit for PBMCs, and the RNeasy kit for mouse skin. Biopsies were taken from tofacitinib-treated patients at baseline and again at 4 and 24 weeks into treatment, and several of those patients also had a later scalp biopsy. In both human patients and the C3H/HeJ mouse model, the study applied high-throughput TCRbeta sequencing to look at T cell clonal expansion in alopecia areata. Clonality in the scalp was compared among normal scalp (n=4), patchy alopecia areata scalp (n=8), and alopecia totalis/universalis scalp (n=8). In treated patients, disease severity was measured using the SALT score, which gives the percentage of scalp surface area affected.

The time point label on this specimen signifies: roughly 26 weeks on oral tofacitinib. The treatment or condition label corresponds to: oral pan-JAK inhibitor, 5-10 mg twice daily. From alopecia areata patients, peripheral blood was collected along with lesional scalp punch biopsies. PBMCs were isolated by density centrifugation and stained for CD3, CD4 and CD8, after which CD4+ and CD8+ T cells were sorted on a FACSAria. Study-wide findings and limitations: Because the treated cohort was small and had only one nonresponder, larger studies are needed to examine links between baseline CD8+ expansion and response. Many expanded lesional clones were found to persist in scalp and blood during tofacitinib treatment, and relapse after treatment cessation may be partly explained by this persistence. Compared with mice, TCR sequences shared between patients were less clear, possibly partly because of HLA diversity across the patient population. Compared with normal scalp, lesional scalp, particularly in alopecia totalis/universalis, had higher clonality and more expanded CD8+ clones, which suggests antigenic drive. Unlike mouse skin, where gammadelta T cells dominate, normal human skin contains resident alphabeta T cells that get sequenced too, which complicates analysis of the scalp TCR repertoire. With tofacitinib, both scalp clonality and the number of expanded CD8+ clones among the top 100 scalp clones went down significantly.

Receptor libraries were prepared by the immunoSEQ multiplex PCR assay. For TCR sequencing, RNA was extracted from every sample and reverse transcribed into cDNA to serve as template. SuperScript III was used to make first-strand cDNA, primed with a 2:1 mix of oligo-dT and random hexamers. Amplification bias was assessed with a synthetic immune receptor repertoire, and residual bias was removed computationally. In the original analysis: Raw reads were preprocessed to remove errors, and CDR3 was defined by IMGT conventions from the conserved cysteine to phenylalanine. Clonality was computed by normalizing Shannon entropy by log2 of the number of productive unique TCRs and subtracting the result from 1. Whether scalp clones were CD4 or CD8 was inferred by matching scalp TCRbeta sequences against CD4 and CD8 repertoires sorted from blood. TCRdb provides this immuneACCESS table in a form limited to in-frame rearrangements. Some clones are lacking; in checked studies, under half of them reflect an unresolved V gene, and why the rest are absent is not known. V and J calls and clone size come straight from that table; D and trimming were deduced from the DNA. This sample holds about 120,000 clones; roughly 50% were observed only once. Approximately 3.6% of the sample is taken by the ten largest.

The sample was CD4+ T cells sorted from blood, taken at week 24, from a patient treated with tofacitinib. The TCR sequence derives from a human donor with alopecia areata.

The sequence in DNA is TGTGCCAGCAGCCCCCAGATACACACGACCCAAGAGCAGTACTTC. Translated, this gives CASSPQIHTTQEQYF. The rearranged chain carries TRBV7-2 and TRBJ2-7; the D gene cannot be resolved reliably. A distance of 21 bases separates the germline ends of V and J, which lose 5 bases and 7 bases respectively. The CDR3 runs 15 amino acids, cysteine and phenylalanine included. CDR3 DNA only is kept here, 45 bases in frame from base 1. CDR1 SGHTA and CDR2 FQGNSA were looked up in the germline V gene. The variable domain in full, with residues beyond the CDR3 obtained from the reference TRBV7-2 and TRBJ2-7 genes, is GAGVSQSPSNKVTEKGKDVELRCDPISGHTALYWYRQSLGQGLEFLIYFQGNSAPDKSGLPSDRFSAERTGGSVSTLTIQRTQQEDSAVYLCASSPQIHTTQEQYFGPGTRLTVT.